These 22 T cell receptor beta chains share one sample of origin, sequenced in a study of T cells after yellow fever vaccination. One entry per CDR3 protein results from TCRdb running MiXCR on the 5' RACE reads. Of hundreds of thousands of distinct CDR3 sequences listed, 9% to 15% are singletons. The sample consisted of PBMCs, taken on the day of the yellow fever booster vaccination. Receptor source: a man aged 25 to 40 who received the YFV17D yellow fever vaccine.

This clonotype appeared a few times. The chain has TRBV18 and TRBJ1-3, with a tentative D call TRBD1 (5 bases). Trimming removed 0 bases at V and 0 bases at J, with 9 bases between. There are 16 residues in the CDR3. Germline V lookup: CDR1 KGHSH, CDR2 LQKENI. The CDR3 reads CASSPPTGLSGNTIYF. In nucleotides, the CDR3 is TGTGCCAGCTCACCACCGACGGGACTCTCTGGAAACACCATATATTTT. Full variable domain (outside the CDR3, taken from reference TRBV18 and TRBJ1-3): NAGVMQNPRHLVRRRGQEARLRCSPMKGHSHVYWYRQLPEEGLKFMVYLQKENIIDESGMPKERFSAEFPKEGPSILRIQQVVRGDSAAYFCASSPPTGLSGNTIYFGEGSWLTVV.

The chain has TRBV9 and TRBJ2-3, with 8 bases aligning to TRBD2. Germline CDR1 SGDLS, CDR2 YYNGEE. V dropped 0 bases and J dropped 2; count of bases not matched to a gene: 5. The CDR3 is 16 residues long. CDR3 in amino acids: CASSVGDSGNTDTQYF. The CDR3 DNA follows: TGTGCCAGCAGCGTAGGGGATAGCGGGAACACAGATACGCAGTATTTT.

This chain connects TRBV7-2 to TRBJ2-1, with 8 bases identical to TRBD1. Germline CDR1 SGHTA, CDR2 FQGNSA. The CDR3 is made up of 15 amino acids. J was trimmed by 8 bases and V by 0 bases; bases with no gene match: 6. CDR3 in amino acids: CASSLAGRGLDEQFF. Here the CDR3 DNA reads TGTGCCAGCAGCTTAGCGGGCAGGGGGCTCGATGAGCAGTTCTTC.

This clonotype has more than one count but fewer than ten. The chain uses TRBV5-1 and TRBJ1-1; possibly TRBD1 for D (5 bases). The CDR3 is made up of 14 amino acids. Germline CDR1 SGHRS, CDR2 YFSETQ. Trimming removed 0 bases from V and 8 bases from J, with 14 bases in between. CDR3 protein: CASSLAVGTGEAFF. The CDR3 bases are TGCGCCAGCAGCTTGGCCGTTGGGACGGGGGAAGCTTTCTTT. Full variable domain (rest looked up from reference TRBV5-1 and TRBJ1-1): KAGVTQTPRYLIKTRGQQVTLSCSPISGHRSVSWYQQTPGQGLQFLFEYFSETQRNKGNFPGRFSGRQFSNSRSEMNVSTLELGDSALYLCASSLAVGTGEAFFGQGTRLTVV.

This clonotype was detected a few times. V and J are TRBV29-1 and TRBJ1-1, with a possible D match to TRBD1 (6 bases). This CDR3 region has 12 residues. Trimming took 7 bases from V and 6 from J, leaving 15 bases between them. Germline loops: CDR1 SQVTM, CDR2 ANQGSEA. The CDR3: CSAIQGIAEAFF. The DNA of the CDR3 is TGCAGCGCCATACAGGGTATCGCTGAAGCTTTCTTT.

J is TRBJ1-5 and V is TRBV19, with D perhaps TRBD1 (5 bases). This CDR3 has 15 amino acids. The germline V and J ends were trimmed by 7 bases and 0 bases, with 13 bases remaining between them. Looked up from germline, CDR1 is LNHDA and CDR2 is SQIVND (reference sequence). Here the CDR3 DNA reads TGTGCCAGTATGTTCAGGGAGGGTAGCAATCAGCCCCAGCATTTT. Translation gives CASMFREGSNQPQHF.

This clonotype was counted ten times or more. This rearrangement joins TRBV7-8 to TRBJ1-1, with a possible D match to TRBD1 (5 bases). The CDR3 consists of 14 residues. Trimming shortened V by 0 bases and J by 6 bases, and 11 bases separated the two germline ends. Per germline, CDR1 SGHVS and CDR2 FQNEAQ. The CDR3 sequence: CASSLAGDAAEAFF. The CDR3 nucleotides are TGTGCCAGCAGCTTAGCAGGGGACGCCGCTGAAGCTTTCTTT. The full variable domain, with the rest looked up from reference TRBV7-8 and TRBJ1-1, is GAGVSQSPRYKVAKRGQDVALRCDPISGHVSLFWYQQALGQGPEFLTYFQNEAQLDKSGLPSDRFFAERPEGSVSTLKIQRTQQEDSAVYLCASSLAGDAAEAFFGQGTRLTVV.

This clonotype was seen a handful of times. The rearrangement joins TRBV20-1 to TRBJ2-2; tentative D call: TRBD2 (5 bases). The CDR3 extends over 15 amino acids. Germline assignment: CDR1 DFQATT and CDR2 SNEGSKA (reference sequence). V lost 0 bases, J lost 0 bases, and 8 bases lay in between. CDR3 sequence (DNA): TGCAGTGCTAGAGATCCGGGAACGAACACCGGGGAGCTGTTTTTT. Its translation is CSARDPGTNTGELFF.

This clonotype turned up a few times. The chain employs TRBV5-1 and TRBJ2-3; 9 bases map to TRBD1. CDR3 length: 15 amino acids. In germline, CDR1 is SGHRS, CDR2 YFSETQ. V lost 4 bases and J lost 2; bases outside the gene matches: 5. The CDR3, as DNA: TGCGCCAGCAGCCCTGGGACAGGGCACACAGATACGCAGTATTTT. Its translation: CASSPGTGHTDTQYF.

Details on this clonotype: A much larger clone lies one base from this, so it may be a read error. The V call is TRBV29-1, the J call TRBJ2-7, with 9 bases lining up with TRBD2. This CDR3 comprises 13 residues. Germline CDR1 is SQVTM and CDR2 is ANQGSEA. CDR3 amino acids: CSTLTSGSYEQHF. The CDR3 DNA reads TGCAGCACCCTGACTAGCGGCTCCTACGAGCAGCACTTC.

This clonotype was seen more than once but under ten times. The gene calls are TRBV23-1 and TRBJ2-5; D may be TRBD1 (6 bases). TRBV23-1 is flagged as an ORF with uncertain function. This CDR3 is built from 16 residues. V dropped 4 bases and J dropped 2 bases, with 17 bases sitting between them. The CDR3 here is CASSLHPGESQETQYF. The CDR3 nucleotides read TGCGCCAGCAGTCTCCACCCAGGGGAGTCGCAAGAGACCCAGTACTTC.

The CDR3 loop reads CSAPPRGPTDTQYF. CDR3 in DNA: TGCAGTGCTCCACCCAGGGGGCCTACAGATACGCAGTATTTT. The rearrangement uses TRBV20-1 and TRBJ2-3; 8 bases match TRBD1. The CDR3 extends over 14 amino acids. CDR1 is DFQATT, CDR2 SNEGSKA, per germline (reference sequence). Trimming took 5 bases from V and 3 from J; bases not matched to a gene: 7.

This chain uses TRBV7-2 with TRBJ2-7, with D hard to call. V lost 2 bases and J lost 4, with 9 bases in between. Germline CDR1 SGHTA, CDR2 FQGNSA. The CDR3 consists of 13 residues. CDR3 nucleotide sequence: TGTGCCAGCAGCTTATCCAAGGTATACGAGCAGTACTTC. Protein product: CASSLSKVYEQYF.

This clonotype was found many times. The CDR3 here is CASTPGLASYTQYF. The CDR3 DNA is TGTGCCAGCACTCCGGGACTAGCGTCATATACGCAGTATTTT. This chain uses TRBV6-1 with TRBJ2-3; TRBD2 matches 10 bases. The trim removed 7 bases at V and 7 bases at J, leaving 8 bases unmatched. Germline lookup yields CDR1 MNHNS and CDR2 SASEGT. This CDR3 has 14 amino acids.

This clonotype came up many times. This chain joins TRBV12-3 or TRBV12-4 and TRBJ2-1; TRBD2 matches 13 bases. Unmatched junction bases numbered 8, after V lost 5 bases and J lost 4 bases. The CDR3 is 17 amino acids. The CDR3 is CASSPRTSGSAYNEQFF. CDR3 nucleotides: TGTGCCAGCAGTCCCCGGACTAGCGGGAGCGCGTACAATGAGCAGTTCTTC.

This chain uses TRBV4-3 with TRBJ2-3; 8 nucleotides line up with TRBD2. The V gene's germline CDR1 is LGHNA and CDR2 YSLEER. This CDR3 has 15 residues. With V trimmed by 5 bases and J by 2 bases, 6 bases remained unmatched. DNA of the CDR3: TGCGCCAGCAGCGCCGGGACTAGGTACACAGATACGCAGTATTTT. It yields the protein CASSAGTRYTDTQYF.

This clonotype was detected a few times. The chain carries TRBV20-1 and TRBJ2-7, with D maybe TRBD2 (5 bases). The germline V and J ends were trimmed by 0 bases and 5 bases, with 14 bases remaining between them. Looked up from germline, CDR1 is DFQATT and CDR2 is SNEGSKA (reference sequence). This CDR3 spans 14 amino acids. CDR3 sequence: CSARDRSSGHEQYF. For the CDR3, the DNA is TGCAGTGCTAGAGATAGAAGCAGCGGCCACGAGCAGTACTTC.

This clonotype came up many times. The gene calls are TRBV6-2 or TRBV6-3 and TRBJ2-1; 8 positions match TRBD1. After removal of 5 bases from V and 12 bases from J, the junction contained 9 bases not matched to a gene. Germline V gene lookup returns CDR1 MNHEY and CDR2 SVGEGT. This CDR3 spans 13 amino acids. CDR3 region: CASSPDRAVVQFF. CDR3 DNA sequence: TGTGCCAGCAGTCCGGACAGGGCAGTGGTGCAGTTCTTC.

A remark on this clonotype: A junction end diverges from the germline sequence, so it may reflect a read error. The genes are TRBV30 and TRBJ2-2; TRBD1 matches at 8 bases. The CDR3 consists of 14 residues. Germline CDR1 GTSNPN, CDR2 SVGIG (reference sequence). This CDR3 reads CAWRTGSGSGKLFF. The DNA for the CDR3 is TGTGCCTGGCGGACAGGGAGCGGTTCCGGGAAGCTGTTTTTT.

This chain connects TRBV11-2 to TRBJ2-1, with 11 bases matching TRBD2. The CDR3 extends over 21 amino acids. Germline V gene lookup returns CDR1 SGHAT and CDR2 FQNNGV. V dropped 4 bases and J dropped 0; count of bases not matched to a gene: 17. Here the CDR3 reads CASSSRTGTSGPNSSYNEQFF. The DNA for the CDR3 is TGTGCCAGCAGCTCGAGGACCGGGACTAGCGGACCTAATAGCTCCTACAATGAGCAGTTCTTC.

This chain uses TRBV12-3 or TRBV12-4 with TRBJ2-5, with D possibly being TRBD1 (5 bases). The CDR3 is 13 residues long. The germline V and J ends were trimmed by 5 bases and 1 base, with 8 bases remaining between them. The DNA for the CDR3 is TGTGCCAGCAGTGGCAGGGCCCAAGAGACCCAGTACTTC. Translated, it gives CASSGRAQETQYF.

This clonotype was counted only a few times. V is TRBV27 and J is TRBJ2-7; 8 positions agree with TRBD2. After removal of 8 bases from V and 2 bases from J, the junction contained 5 bases not matched to a gene. Germline V gives CDR1 MNHEY, CDR2 SMNVEV (reference sequence). The CDR3 consists of 13 residues. Here the CDR3 DNA reads TGTGCCAGCGGTAGACTAGCGCCCTACGAGCAGTACTTC. Translation gives CASGRLAPYEQYF.